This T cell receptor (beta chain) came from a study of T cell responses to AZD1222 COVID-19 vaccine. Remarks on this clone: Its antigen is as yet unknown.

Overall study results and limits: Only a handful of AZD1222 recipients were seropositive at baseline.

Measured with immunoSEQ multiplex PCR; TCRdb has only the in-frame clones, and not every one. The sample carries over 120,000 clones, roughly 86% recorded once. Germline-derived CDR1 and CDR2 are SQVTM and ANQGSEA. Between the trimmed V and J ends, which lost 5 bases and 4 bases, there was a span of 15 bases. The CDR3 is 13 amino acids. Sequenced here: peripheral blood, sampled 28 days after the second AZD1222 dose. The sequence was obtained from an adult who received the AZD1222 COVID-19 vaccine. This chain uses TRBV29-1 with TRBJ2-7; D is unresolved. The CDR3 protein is CSVQVSDTYEQYF. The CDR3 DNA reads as TGCAGCGTTCAGGTATCGGATACGTACGAGCAGTACTTC.